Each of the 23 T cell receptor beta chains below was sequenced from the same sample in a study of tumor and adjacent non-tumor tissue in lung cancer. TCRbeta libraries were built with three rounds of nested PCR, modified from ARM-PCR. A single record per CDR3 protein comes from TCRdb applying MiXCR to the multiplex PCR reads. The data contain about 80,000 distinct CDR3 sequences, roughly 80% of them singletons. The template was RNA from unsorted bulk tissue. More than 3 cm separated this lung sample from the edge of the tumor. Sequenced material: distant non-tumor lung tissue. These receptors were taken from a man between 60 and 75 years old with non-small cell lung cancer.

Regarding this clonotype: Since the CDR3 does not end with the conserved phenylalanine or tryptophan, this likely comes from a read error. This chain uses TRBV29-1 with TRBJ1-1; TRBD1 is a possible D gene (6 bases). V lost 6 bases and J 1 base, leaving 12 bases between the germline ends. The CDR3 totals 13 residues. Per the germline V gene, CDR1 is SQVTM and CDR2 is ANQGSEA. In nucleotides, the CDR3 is TGCAGCGTGCTGATACAGGGGAACACTGAAGCTTTCTCT. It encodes CSVLIQGNTEAFS.

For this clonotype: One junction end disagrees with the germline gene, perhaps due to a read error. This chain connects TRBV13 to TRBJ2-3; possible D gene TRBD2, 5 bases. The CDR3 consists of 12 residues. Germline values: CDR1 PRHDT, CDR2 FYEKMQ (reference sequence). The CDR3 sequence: CGSSLAPGTQYF. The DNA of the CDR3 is TGTGGCAGCAGCTTAGCGCCGGGTACACAGTATTTT.

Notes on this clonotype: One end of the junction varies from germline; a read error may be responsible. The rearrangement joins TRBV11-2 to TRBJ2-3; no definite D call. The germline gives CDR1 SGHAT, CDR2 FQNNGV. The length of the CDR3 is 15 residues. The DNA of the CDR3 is TGTGCCAGCAGCTTCAGGCTAAAGGGCACGGATACGCAGTATTTT. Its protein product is CASSFRLKGTDTQYF.

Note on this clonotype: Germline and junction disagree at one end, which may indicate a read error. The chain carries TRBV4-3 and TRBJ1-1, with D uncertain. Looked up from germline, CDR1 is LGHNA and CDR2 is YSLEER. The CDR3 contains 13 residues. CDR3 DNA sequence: TGTGCCAGCAGCCAAGAGGCCTTCACTGAAGCTTTCTTT. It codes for CASSQEAFTEAFF.

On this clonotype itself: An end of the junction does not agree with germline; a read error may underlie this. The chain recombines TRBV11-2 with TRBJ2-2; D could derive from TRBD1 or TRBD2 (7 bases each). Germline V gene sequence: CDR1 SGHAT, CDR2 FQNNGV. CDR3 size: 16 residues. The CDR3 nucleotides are TGTGCAAGCAGTGGATTCCAGGGGGGGAACACCGGGGAGCCGTTTTTT. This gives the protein CASSGFQGGNTGEPFF.

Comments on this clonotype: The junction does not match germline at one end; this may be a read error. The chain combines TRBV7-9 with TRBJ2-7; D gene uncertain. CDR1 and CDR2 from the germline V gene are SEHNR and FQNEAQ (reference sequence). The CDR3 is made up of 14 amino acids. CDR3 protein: CTSSRPSNGDDQYF. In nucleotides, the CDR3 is TGTACCAGCAGTCGTCCCAGTAACGGTGACGATCAGTACTTC.

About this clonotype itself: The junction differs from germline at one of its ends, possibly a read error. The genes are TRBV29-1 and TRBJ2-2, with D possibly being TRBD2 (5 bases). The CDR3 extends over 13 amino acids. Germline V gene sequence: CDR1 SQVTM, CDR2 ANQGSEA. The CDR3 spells CGVVARNTGELFF. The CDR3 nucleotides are TGCGGCGTTGTAGCCAGGAACACCGGGGAGCTGTTCTTT.

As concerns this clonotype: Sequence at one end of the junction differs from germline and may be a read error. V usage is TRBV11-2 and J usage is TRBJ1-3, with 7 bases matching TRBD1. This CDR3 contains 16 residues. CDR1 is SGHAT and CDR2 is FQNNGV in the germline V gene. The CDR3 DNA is TGTACCAGCAGCGAACAGGGGTCGAGCTCTGGAAAGACCATATACTTT. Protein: CTSSEQGSSSGKTIYF.

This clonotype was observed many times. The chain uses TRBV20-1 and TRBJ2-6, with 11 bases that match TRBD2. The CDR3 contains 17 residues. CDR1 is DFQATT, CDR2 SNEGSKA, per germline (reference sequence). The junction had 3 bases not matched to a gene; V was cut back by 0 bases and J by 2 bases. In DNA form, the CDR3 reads TGCAGTGCTAGAGATGTAGCGGGAGGGCCTGGGGCCAACGTCCTGACTTTC. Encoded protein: CSARDVAGGPGANVLTF.

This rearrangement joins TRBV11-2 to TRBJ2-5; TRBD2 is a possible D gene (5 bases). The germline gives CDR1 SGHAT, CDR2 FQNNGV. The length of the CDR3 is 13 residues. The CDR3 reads CVNSSTGKETQYF. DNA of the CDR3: TGTGTCAACAGCTCTACGGGGAAAGAGACCCAGTACTTC.

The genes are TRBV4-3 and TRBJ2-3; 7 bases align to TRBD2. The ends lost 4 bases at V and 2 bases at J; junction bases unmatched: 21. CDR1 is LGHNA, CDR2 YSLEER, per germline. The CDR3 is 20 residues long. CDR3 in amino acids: CASSPVPRLAVGPNTDTQYF. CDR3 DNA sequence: TGCGCCAGCAGCCCCGTCCCCCGGCTAGCGGTAGGGCCGAACACAGATACGCAGTATTTT.

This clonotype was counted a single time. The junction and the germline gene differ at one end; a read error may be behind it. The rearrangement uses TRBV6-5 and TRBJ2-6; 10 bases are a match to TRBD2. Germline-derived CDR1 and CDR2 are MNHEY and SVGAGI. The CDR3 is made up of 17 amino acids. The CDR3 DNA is TGTGCCAGCAGCCTAGCGGGAGCCAGCTCTGTGTCCAACGTCCCGACTTTC. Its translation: CASSLAGASSVSNVPTF.

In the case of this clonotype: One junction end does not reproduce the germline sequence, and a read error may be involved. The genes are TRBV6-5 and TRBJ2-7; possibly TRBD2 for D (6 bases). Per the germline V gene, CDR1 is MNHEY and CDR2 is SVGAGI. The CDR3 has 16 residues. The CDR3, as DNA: TGTGCCATCAGTTATGGGGGGAGAGGTCACTCCTACGAGCAGTACTTC. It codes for CAISYGGRGHSYEQYF.

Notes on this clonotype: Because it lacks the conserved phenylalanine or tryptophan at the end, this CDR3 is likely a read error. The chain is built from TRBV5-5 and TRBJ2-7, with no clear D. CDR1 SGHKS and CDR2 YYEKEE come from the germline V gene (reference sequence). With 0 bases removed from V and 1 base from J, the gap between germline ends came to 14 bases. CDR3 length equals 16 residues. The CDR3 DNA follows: TGTGCCAGCAGCTTGGCCGTAGCAGCAGAGTCCTACGAGCAGTACTTA. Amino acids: CASSLAVAAESYEQYL.

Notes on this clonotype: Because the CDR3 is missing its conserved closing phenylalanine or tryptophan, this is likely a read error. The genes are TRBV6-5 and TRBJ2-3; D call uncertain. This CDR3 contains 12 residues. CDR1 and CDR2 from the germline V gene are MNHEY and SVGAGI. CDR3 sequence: CASSAGTDTQYL. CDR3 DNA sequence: TGTGCAAGCAGCGCGGGCACAGATACGCAGTATTTA.

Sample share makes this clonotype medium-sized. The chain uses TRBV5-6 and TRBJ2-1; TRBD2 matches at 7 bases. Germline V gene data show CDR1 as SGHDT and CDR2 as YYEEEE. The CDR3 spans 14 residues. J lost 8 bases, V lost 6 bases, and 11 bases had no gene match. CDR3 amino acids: CASTPLRLAHEQFF. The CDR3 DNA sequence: TGTGCCAGCACCCCTCTTCGACTAGCCCATGAGCAGTTCTTC.

The CDR3 region has the DNA TGTGTCAGTAGAGGACTAGCGGGATTGGATGAGCAGTTCTTC. Protein sequence: CVSRGLAGLDEQFF. The V gene is TRBV12-3 or TRBV12-4, the J gene TRBJ2-1; 12 positions match TRBD2. The CDR3 runs 14 residues.

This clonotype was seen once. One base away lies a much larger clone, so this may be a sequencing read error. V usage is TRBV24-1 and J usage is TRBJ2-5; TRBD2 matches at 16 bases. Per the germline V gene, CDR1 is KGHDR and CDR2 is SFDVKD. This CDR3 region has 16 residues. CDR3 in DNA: TGTTCCACCAGTGATGGGACTAGCGGGGGGGCAGAGACCCAGTACTTC. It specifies CSTSDGTSGGAETQYF.

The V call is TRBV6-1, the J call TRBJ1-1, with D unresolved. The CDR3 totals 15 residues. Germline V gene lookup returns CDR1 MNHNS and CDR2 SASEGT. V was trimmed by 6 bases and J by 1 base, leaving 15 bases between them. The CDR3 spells CASSPMGYGNTEAFF. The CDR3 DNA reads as TGTGCCAGCAGCCCTATGGGGTACGGGAACACTGAAGCTTTCTTT.

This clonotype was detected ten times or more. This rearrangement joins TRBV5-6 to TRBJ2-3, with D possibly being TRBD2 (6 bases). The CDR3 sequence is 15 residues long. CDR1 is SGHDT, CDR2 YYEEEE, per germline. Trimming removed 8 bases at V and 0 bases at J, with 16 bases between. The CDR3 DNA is TGTGCCAGTGGGAGTAGGGACTTAAGCACAGATACGCAGTATTTT. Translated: CASGSRDLSTDTQYF.

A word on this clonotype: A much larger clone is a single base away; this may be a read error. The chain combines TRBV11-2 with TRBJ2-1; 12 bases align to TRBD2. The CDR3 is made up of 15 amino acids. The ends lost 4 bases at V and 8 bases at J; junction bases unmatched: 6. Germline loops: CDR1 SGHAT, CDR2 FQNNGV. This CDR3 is CASSSSGGAPYEQFF. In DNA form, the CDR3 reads TGTGCCAGCAGCTCTAGCGGGGGGGCTCCCTATGAGCAGTTCTTC.

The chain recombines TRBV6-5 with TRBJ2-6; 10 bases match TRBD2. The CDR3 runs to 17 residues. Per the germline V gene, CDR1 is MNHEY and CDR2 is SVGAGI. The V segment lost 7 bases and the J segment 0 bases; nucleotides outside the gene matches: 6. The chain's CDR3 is CASNLAGVNSGANVLTF. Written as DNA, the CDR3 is TGTGCCAGCAACCTAGCGGGAGTCAACTCTGGGGCCAACGTCCTGACTTTC.

In DNA form, the CDR3 reads TGTGCCAGCAGCCTAGCGGGAGGATCCTACGAGCAGTACTTC. Its protein is CASSLAGGSYEQYF. The chain joins TRBV12-3 or TRBV12-4 to TRBJ2-7; TRBD2 matches 11 bases. Unmatched junction bases numbered 2, after V lost 6 bases and J lost 1 base. The CDR3 contains 14 residues.